This T cell receptor (beta chain) was sequenced during a study of blood T cells in healthy people across ages. The use of a sample-barcoded 5' primer and a J-beta primer mix characterized a second PCR of roughly 6 to 11 cycles. Each cDNA molecule was tagged by a template-switch adaptor that had 12 random nucleotides. TCRdb fed the 5' RACE reads into MiXCR, producing one record per CDR3 protein. Of over a million distinct CDR3 sequences in the sample, approximately 38% were seen once. The clonotype originates from a woman aged 18-29 years in good health. The sequencing input was blood.

CDR3 sequence: CASSPGIHEQYF. As DNA, the CDR3 is TGTGCCAGCTCACCTGGGATCCACGAGCAGTACTTC. V is TRBV18 and J is TRBJ2-7; D unclear. The ends were cut back, 3 bases at V and 5 bases at J, with 8 bases in the middle. Germline lookup yields CDR1 KGHSH and CDR2 LQKENI. The CDR3 sequence is 12 residues long. The variable domain in full, completed from reference TRBV18 and TRBJ2-7, reads NAGVMQNPRHLVRRRGQEARLRCSPMKGHSHVYWYRQLPEEGLKFMVYLQKENIIDESGMPKERFSAEFPKEGPSILRIQQVVRGDSAAYFCASSPGIHEQYFGPGTRLTVT.